A single sample is the source of the 2 T cell receptor beta chains below, sequenced in a study of cytomegalovirus exposure and HLA in healthy donors. PCR primers comprised 60 Vbeta and 13 Jbeta primers. The data were produced by immunoSEQ multiplex PCR, yet TCRdb's version contains in-frame clones alone and is incomplete. The sample lists 150,000 to 200,000 clones, about 81% seen once, with 1.5% to 2% in the top ten. Sequencing was carried out using PBMCs. These receptors were collected from a man younger than 30 in good health and CMV-seronegative.

The chain joins TRBV9 to TRBJ2-1, with TRBD1 matching 11 bases. Germline CDR1 SGDLS, CDR2 YYNGEE. The CDR3 extends over 16 amino acids. The junction had 2 bases not matched to a gene; V was cut back by 0 bases and J by 3 bases. CDR3 bases: TGTGCCAGCAGCGTAGGGGGACAGGGGGGCTACAATGAGCAGTTCTTC. This sequence encodes CASSVGGQGGYNEQFF.

The rearrangement uses TRBV4-1 and TRBJ2-7; possible D gene TRBD1, 6 bases. Trimming shortened V by 0 bases and J by 3 bases, and 12 bases separated the two germline ends. CDR3 length equals 15 residues. Germline CDR1 reads MGHRA; CDR2 reads YSYEKL. The CDR3 here is CASSQDNRAHYEQYF. CDR3 DNA sequence: TGCGCCAGCAGCCAAGATAACAGGGCCCACTACGAGCAGTACTTC.